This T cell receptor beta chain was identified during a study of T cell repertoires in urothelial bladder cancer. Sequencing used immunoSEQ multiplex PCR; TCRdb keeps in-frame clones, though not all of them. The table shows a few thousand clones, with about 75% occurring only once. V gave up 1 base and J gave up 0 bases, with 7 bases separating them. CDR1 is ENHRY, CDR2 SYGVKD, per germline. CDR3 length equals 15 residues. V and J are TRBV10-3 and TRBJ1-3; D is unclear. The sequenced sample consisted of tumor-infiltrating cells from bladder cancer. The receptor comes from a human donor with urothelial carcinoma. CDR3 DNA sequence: TGTGCCATCAGTGAGTTGGCGAACTCTGGAAACACCATATATTTT. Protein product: CAISELANSGNTIYF.